The TCR beta chain under discussion was sequenced for a study of T cells in Graves' hyperthyroidism and ophthalmopathy. This clonotype came up a few times. CDR1 and CDR2 (germline): SEHNR, FQNEAQ (reference sequence). The CDR3 spans 14 residues. Trimming removed 1 base from V and 6 bases from J, with 12 bases in between. RNA transcripts gave rise to amplified TCR beta CDR3 regions. In the first-round RT-PCR of the TCR CDR3, the HTBI primer set was used. TCRdb itself ran the multiplex PCR reads through MiXCR, one entry per CDR3 protein. The sample holds some 700,000 distinct CDR3 sequences, about 18% seen once.

This receptor was taken from a man in his fifties or sixties with Graves' hyperthyroidism. The chain links TRBV7-9 to TRBJ1-2; no definite D call. The material sequenced was blood. CDR3 nucleotide sequence: TGTGCCAGCAGCTTAGTGTACTCGTCTGATGGCTACACCTTC. Amino acids: CASSLVYSSDGYTF.